This T cell receptor beta chain was recorded in a study of blood T cell repertoires in COVID-19. Across the whole study: Sites in the United States, Italy and Spain provided acute and convalescent COVID-19 samples.

V was cut by 1 base and J by 2 bases, with 15 bases left in between. The germline gives CDR1 SGHRS, CDR2 YFSETQ. There are 16 residues in the CDR3. Patients in Seattle were enrolled during active infection, then followed longitudinally. Clones were read by immunoSEQ multiplex PCR, and TCRdb kept only the in-frame ones, dropping some. The repertoire includes about 220,000 clones, 75% to 85% of them detected once, and 2% to 3% sits in the top ten. The specimen was peripheral blood. This clonotype was sampled from a woman aged 70-85 years with COVID-19, enrolled during active disease. The gene calls are TRBV5-1 and TRBJ1-1, with a tentative D call TRBD1 (5 bases). CDR3 sequence reads: CASSLTGGTRNTEAFF. CDR3 bases: TGCGCCAGCAGCTTGACAGGCGGCACCAGAAACACTGAAGCTTTCTTT.